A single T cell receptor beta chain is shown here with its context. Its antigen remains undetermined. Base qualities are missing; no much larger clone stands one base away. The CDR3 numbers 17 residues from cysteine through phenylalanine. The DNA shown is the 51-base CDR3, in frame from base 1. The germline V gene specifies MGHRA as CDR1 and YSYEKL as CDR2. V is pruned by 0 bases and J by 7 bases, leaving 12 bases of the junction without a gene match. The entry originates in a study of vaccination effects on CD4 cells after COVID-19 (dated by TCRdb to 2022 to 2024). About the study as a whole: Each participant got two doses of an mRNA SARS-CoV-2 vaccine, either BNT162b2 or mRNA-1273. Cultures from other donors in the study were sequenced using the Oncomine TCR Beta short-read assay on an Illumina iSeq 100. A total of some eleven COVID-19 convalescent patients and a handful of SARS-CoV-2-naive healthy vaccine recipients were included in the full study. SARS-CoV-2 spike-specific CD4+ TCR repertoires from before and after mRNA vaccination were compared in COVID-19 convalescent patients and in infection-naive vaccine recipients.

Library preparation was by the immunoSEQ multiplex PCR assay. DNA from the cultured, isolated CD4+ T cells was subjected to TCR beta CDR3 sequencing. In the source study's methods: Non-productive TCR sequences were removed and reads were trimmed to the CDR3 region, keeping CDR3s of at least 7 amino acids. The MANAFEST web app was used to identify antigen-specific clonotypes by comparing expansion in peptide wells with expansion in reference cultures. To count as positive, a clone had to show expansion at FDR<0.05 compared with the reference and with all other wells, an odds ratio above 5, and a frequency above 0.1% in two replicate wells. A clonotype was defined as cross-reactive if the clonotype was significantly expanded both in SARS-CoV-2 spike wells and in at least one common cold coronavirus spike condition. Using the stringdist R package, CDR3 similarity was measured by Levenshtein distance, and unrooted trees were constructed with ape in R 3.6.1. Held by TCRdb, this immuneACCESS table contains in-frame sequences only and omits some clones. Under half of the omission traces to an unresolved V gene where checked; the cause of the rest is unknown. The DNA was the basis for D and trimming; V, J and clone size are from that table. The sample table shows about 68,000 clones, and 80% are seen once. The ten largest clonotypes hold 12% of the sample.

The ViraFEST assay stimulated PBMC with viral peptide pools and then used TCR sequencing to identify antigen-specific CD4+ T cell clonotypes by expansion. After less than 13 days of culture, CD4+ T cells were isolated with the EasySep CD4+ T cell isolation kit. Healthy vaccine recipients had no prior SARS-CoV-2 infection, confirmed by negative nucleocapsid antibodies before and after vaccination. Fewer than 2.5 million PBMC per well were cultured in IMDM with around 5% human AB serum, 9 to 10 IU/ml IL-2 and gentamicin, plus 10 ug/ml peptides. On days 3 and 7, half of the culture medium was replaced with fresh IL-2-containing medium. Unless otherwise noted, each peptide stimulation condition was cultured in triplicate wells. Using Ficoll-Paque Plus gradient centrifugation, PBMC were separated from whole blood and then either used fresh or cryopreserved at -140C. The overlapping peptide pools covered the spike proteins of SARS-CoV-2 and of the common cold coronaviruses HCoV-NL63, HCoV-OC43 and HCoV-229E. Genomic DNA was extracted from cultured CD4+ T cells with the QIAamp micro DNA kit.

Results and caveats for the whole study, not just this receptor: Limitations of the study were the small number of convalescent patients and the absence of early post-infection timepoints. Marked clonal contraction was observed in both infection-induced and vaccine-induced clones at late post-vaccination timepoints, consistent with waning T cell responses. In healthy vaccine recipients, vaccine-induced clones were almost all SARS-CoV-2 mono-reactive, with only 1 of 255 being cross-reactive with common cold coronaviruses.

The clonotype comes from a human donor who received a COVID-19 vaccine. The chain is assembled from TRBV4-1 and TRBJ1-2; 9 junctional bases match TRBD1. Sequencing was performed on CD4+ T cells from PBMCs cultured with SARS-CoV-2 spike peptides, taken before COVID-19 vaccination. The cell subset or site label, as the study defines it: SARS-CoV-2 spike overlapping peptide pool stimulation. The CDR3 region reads CASSQDPTGQGRGGYTF. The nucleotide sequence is TGCGCCAGCAGCCAAGATCCAACCGGACAGGGGAGGGGTGGCTACACCTTC.